This T cell receptor (beta chain) was captured by sequencing in a study of vaccination and CD4 T cells after COVID-19. To note about this clonotype: Its target is not known.

Cultured CD4+ T-cell DNA underwent Oncomine TCR Beta short-read sequencing. MiXCR, applied by TCRdb to the PCR reads, yields one record per CDR3 protein. Here the sample spans around 16,000 distinct CDR3 sequences, 35% to 50% being singletons. V was pared by 6 bases and J by 3 bases, with 14 bases of the junction left unmatched. The CDR3 covers 17 residues. Germline lookup yields CDR1 SQVTM and CDR2 ANQGSEA. Regarding treatment: roughly ten-day PBMC culture with coronavirus spike peptide pools or control peptides (ViraFEST assay). Under the ViraFEST approach, antigen-specific T cells were expanded with peptide pools and TCRs subsequently sequenced.

The V and J genes are TRBV29-1 and TRBJ1-4; 9 positions agree with TRBD1. Sample: CD4+ T cells from blood, cultured in vitro, taken after SARS-CoV-2 vaccination. This sequence was found in a human donor who had recovered from COVID-19. In nucleotides, the CDR3 is TGCAGCGTGAGGGGGCCGACAGGGGGGATGGCTAATGAAAAACTGTTTTTT. As protein: CSVRGPTGGMANEKLFF.